This T cell receptor (beta chain) stems from a study of cytomegalovirus exposure and HLA in healthy donors. Study-wide points: Published work reported that the classifier diagnosed cytomegalovirus status with high specificity and sensitivity. A later analysis linked a missense DCLRE1C variant to TCR beta V- and J-gene trimming.

As for this clone: The antigen is undetermined.

The PCR used 60 Vbeta and 13 Jbeta primers. The method was immunoSEQ multiplex PCR; TCRdb's version includes in-frame clones alone and lacks a portion of them. The repertoire holds approximately 93,000 clones, with 79% as singletons. The CDR3 spans 14 residues. With 2 bases clipped from V and 4 bases from J, the junction kept 3 bases outside the gene matches. Germline V lookup: CDR1 SNHLY, CDR2 FYNNEI. This sequence originates from a woman between 40 and 55 years old in good health and CMV-seronegative. Sequenced input: PBMCs. The chain joins TRBV2 to TRBJ2-3; TRBD1 matches 7 bases. The CDR3 spells CASSEYRGPDTQYF. For the CDR3, the DNA is TGTGCCAGCAGTGAATACAGGGGCCCAGATACGCAGTATTTT.